The 10 T cell receptor beta chains reported below all come from one sample, sequenced in a study of graft-versus-host responses after intestinal transplantation. The protocol was immunoSEQ multiplex PCR, while the TCRdb copy is restricted to in-frame clones and leaves out a portion. This repertoire shows 55,000 to 65,000 clones, around 93% found once; its top ten account for 0.35% to 0.45%. No cognate antigen is known for these TCRs. Sequenced here: unstimulated CD4+ T cells sorted from spleen or lymph node cells, sampled before transplant. The source of these receptors is a human donor who was the organ donor for an intestinal transplant.

The chain couples TRBV18 to TRBJ1-2, with 8 bases matching TRBD1. CDR1 KGHSH and CDR2 LQKENI come from the germline V gene. Unmatched junction bases numbered 4, after V lost 6 bases and J lost 4 bases. The CDR3 covers 13 residues. The CDR3 nucleotides are TGTGCCAGCTCTGCCACAGGGGGCTATGGCTACACCTTC. Protein: CASSATGGYGYTF.

A note on this clone: Other DNA sequences in this sample translate to the same CDR3. The J gene is TRBJ2-6, the V gene TRBV19; 8 nucleotides line up with TRBD2. V gave up 1 base and J gave up 5 bases; unmatched junction bases: 10. The CDR3 length is 18 residues. Germline-derived CDR1 and CDR2 are LNHDA and SQIVND (reference sequence). Here the CDR3 DNA reads TGTGCCAGTAGTATAGCGGGGGGGGCAGGTCTCCGGGCCAACGTCCTGACTTTC. This translates into CASSIAGGAGLRANVLTF. The whole variable domain, remainder taken from reference TRBV19 and TRBJ2-6, is DGGITQSPKYLFRKEGQNVTLSCEQNLNHDAMYWYRQDPGQGLRLIYYSQIVNDFQKGDIAEGYSVSREKKESFPLTVTSAQKNPTAFYLCASSIAGGAGLRANVLTFGAGSRLTVL.

The rearrangement links TRBV7-2 to TRBJ2-3; D unclear. Trimming removed 6 bases from V and 3 bases from J, with 7 bases in between. Germline CDR1 and CDR2: SGHTA and FQGNSA. The CDR3 is 12 amino acids. Here the CDR3 reads CASSITTDTQYF. For the CDR3, the DNA is TGTGCCAGCAGTATTACGACAGATACGCAGTATTTT.

Comments on this clone: Other DNA sequences in this sample translate to the same CDR3. The chain uses TRBV5-1 and TRBJ2-3; 11 positions agree with TRBD2. The junction had 3 bases not matched to a gene; V was cut back by 7 bases and J by 2 bases. Germline V gives CDR1 SGHRS, CDR2 YFSETQ. The length of the CDR3 is 14 residues. For the CDR3, the DNA is TGCGCCAGCTCTAGCGGGGGGCTCACAGATACGCAGTATTTT. It specifies CASSSGGLTDTQYF.

The chain uses TRBV19 and TRBJ1-2; D is possibly TRBD1 (5 bases). The germline V gene has CDR1 LNHDA and CDR2 SQIVND (reference sequence). The CDR3 spans 14 residues. V was cut by 3 bases and J by 4 bases, with 12 bases left in between. CDR3 in amino acids: CASSMRQTPYGYTF. CDR3 nucleotide sequence: TGTGCCAGTAGTATGAGACAGACACCCTATGGCTACACCTTC.

V gene TRBV6-5 combines with J gene TRBJ1-1; D may be TRBD1 (6 bases). Germline values: CDR1 MNHEY, CDR2 SVGAGI. The CDR3 length is 15 residues. Between the trimmed V and J ends, which lost 9 bases and 7 bases, there was a span of 24 bases. CDR3 in DNA: TGTGCCAGTTTTGGGTTGCAGGGGTCGAGGGGTGAAGCTTTCTTT. Translating it yields CASFGLQGSRGEAFF.

The chain has TRBV6-6 and TRBJ2-6, with D unclear. Germline CDR1 reads MNHNY; CDR2 reads SVGAGI (reference sequence). V was shortened by 2 bases and J by 0 bases, with 2 bases between the two germline ends. CDR3 length equals 14 residues. DNA for the CDR3: TGTGCCAGCAGTTACAGCTCTGGGGCCAACGTCCTGACTTTC. Translating gives CASSYSSGANVLTF.

The rearrangement joins TRBV9 to TRBJ2-3; D is unclear. Germline V gene sequence: CDR1 SGDLS, CDR2 YYNGEE. This CDR3 spans 14 amino acids. The V gene lost 0 bases and the J gene lost 9 bases, with 14 bases spanning the gap. The CDR3 DNA reads as TGTGCCAGCAGCGTAGCTTTTAACCCGACCACGCAGTATTTT. This encodes CASSVAFNPTTQYF.

Only one count was recorded for this clone. This chain links TRBV5-6 with TRBJ1-5; D may be TRBD1 (5 bases). The CDR3 loop spans 17 amino acids. Germline V lookup: CDR1 SGHDT, CDR2 YYEEEE. V was shortened by 1 base and J by 5 bases, with 19 bases between the two germline ends. The CDR3 DNA is TGTGCCAGCAGCTTGAGGACTTCCGGGACTTATCATCAGCCCCAGCATTTT. Translating gives CASSLRTSGTYHQPQHF.

The chain combines TRBV6-1 with TRBJ2-7, with 8 nucleotides matching TRBD1. V gave up 6 bases and J gave up 2 bases; unmatched junction bases: 9. This CDR3 comprises 15 residues. Germline V gene sequence: CDR1 MNHNS, CDR2 SASEGT. The CDR3 here is CASRRDGTGPYEQYF. CDR3 bases: TGTGCCAGCAGGAGGGACGGGACAGGACCCTACGAGCAGTACTTC.